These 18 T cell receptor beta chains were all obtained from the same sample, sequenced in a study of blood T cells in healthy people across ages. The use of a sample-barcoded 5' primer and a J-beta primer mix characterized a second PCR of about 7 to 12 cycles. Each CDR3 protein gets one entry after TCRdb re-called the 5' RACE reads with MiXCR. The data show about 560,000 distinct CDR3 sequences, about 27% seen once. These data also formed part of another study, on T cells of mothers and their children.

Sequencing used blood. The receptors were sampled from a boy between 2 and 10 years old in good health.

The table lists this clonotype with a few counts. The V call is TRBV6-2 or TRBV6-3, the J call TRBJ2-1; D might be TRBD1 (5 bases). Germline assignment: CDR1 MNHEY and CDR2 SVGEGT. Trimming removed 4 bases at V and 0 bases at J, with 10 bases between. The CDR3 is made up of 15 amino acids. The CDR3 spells CASSFYRSSYNEQFF. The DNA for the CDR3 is TGTGCCAGCAGTTTTTACAGGAGCTCCTACAATGAGCAGTTCTTC.

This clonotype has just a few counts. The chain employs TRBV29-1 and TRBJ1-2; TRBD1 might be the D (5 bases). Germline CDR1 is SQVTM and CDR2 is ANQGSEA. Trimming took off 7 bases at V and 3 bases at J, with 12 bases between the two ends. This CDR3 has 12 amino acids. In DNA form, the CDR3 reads TGCAGCGGGCAGGGTTCTGACTATGGCTACACCTTC. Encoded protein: CSGQGSDYGYTF.

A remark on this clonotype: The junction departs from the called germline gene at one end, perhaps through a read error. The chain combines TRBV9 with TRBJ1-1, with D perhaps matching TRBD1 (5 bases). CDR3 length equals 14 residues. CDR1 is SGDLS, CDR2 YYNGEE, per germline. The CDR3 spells CAGSVDGRADEAFF. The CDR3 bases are TGTGCCGGCAGCGTAGACGGCAGGGCCGATGAAGCTTTCTTT.

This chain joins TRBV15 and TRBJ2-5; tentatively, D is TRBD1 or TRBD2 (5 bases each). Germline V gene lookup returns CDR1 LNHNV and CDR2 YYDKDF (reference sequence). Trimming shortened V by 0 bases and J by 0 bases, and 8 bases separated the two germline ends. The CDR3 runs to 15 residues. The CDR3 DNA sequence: TGTGCCACCAGCAGAGATTGGGGGAACCAAGAGACCCAGTACTTC. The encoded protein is CATSRDWGNQETQYF.

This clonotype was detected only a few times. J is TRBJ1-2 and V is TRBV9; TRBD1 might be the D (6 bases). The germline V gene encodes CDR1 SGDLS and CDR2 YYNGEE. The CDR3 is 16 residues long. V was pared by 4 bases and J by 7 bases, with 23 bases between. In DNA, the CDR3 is TGTGCCAGCAGCCCATGGGGGAGACAGGCGGCCTTTGGCTACACCTTC. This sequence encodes CASSPWGRQAAFGYTF.

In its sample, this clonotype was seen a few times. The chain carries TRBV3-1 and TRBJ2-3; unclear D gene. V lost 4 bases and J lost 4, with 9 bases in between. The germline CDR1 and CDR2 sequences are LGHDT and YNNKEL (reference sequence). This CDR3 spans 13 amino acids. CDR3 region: CASSPHTADTQYF. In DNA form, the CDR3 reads TGTGCCAGCAGCCCCCACACCGCAGATACGCAGTATTTT.

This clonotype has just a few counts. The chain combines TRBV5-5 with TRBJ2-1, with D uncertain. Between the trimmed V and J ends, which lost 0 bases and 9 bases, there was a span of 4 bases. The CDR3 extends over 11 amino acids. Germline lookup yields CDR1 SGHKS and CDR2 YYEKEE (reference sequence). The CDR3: CASSLGLEQFF. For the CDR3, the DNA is TGTGCCAGCAGCTTGGGACTTGAGCAGTTCTTC.

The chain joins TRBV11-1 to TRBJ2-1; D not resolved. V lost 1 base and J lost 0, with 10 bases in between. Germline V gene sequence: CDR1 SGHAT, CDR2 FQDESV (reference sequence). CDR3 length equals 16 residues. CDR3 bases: TGTGCCAGCAGCTTAGGCTCGTATAGCTCCTACAATGAGCAGTTCTTC. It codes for CASSLGSYSSYNEQFF.

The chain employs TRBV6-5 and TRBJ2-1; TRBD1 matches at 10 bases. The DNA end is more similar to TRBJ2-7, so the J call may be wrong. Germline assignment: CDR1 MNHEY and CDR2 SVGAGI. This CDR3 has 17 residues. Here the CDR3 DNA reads TGTGCCAGCAGTTACTCATTGGATTGGACAGGGGGCTACGAGCAGTACTTC. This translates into CASSYSLDWTGGYEQYF.

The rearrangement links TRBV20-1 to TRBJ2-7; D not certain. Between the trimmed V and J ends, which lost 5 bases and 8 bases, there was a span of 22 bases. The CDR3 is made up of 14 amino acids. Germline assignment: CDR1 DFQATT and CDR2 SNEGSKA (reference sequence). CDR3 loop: CSACTEKGYYKQYF. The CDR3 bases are TGCAGTGCTTGCACAGAGAAAGGGTATTACAAGCAGTACTTC.

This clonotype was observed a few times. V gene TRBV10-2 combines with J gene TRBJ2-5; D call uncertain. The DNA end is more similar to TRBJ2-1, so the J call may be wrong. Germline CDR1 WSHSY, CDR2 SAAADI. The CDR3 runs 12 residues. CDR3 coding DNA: TGCGCCAGCAGTGAGTCAATCAATGAGCAGTTCTTC. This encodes CASSESINEQFF.

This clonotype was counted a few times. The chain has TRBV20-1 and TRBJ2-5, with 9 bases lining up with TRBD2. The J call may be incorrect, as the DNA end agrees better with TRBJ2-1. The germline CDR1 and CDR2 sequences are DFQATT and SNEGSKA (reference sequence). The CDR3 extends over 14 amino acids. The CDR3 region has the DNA TGCAGTGCCGCCCCTACTAGCGGGCCAAATGAGCAGTTCTTC. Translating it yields CSAAPTSGPNEQFF.

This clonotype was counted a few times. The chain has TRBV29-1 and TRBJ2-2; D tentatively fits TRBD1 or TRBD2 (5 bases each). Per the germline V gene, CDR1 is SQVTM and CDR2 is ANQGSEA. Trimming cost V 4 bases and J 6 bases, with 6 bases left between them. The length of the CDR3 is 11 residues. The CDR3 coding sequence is TGCAGCGTTGTGGGGGCCGGGGAGCTGTTTTTT. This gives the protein CSVVGAGELFF.

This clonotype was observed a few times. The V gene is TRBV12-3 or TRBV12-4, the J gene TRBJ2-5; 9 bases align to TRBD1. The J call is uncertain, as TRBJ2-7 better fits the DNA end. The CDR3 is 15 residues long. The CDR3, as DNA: TGTGCCAGCAGTCTCACCGGGACAGGGACCCACGAGCAGTACTTC. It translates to CASSLTGTGTHEQYF.

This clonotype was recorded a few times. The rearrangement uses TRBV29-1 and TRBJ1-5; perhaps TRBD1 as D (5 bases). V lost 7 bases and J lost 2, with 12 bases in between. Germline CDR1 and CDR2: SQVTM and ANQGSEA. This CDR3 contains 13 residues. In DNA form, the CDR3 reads TGCAGCGCCGCAGGGATGGGCAATCAGCCCCAGCATTTT. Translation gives CSAAGMGNQPQHF.

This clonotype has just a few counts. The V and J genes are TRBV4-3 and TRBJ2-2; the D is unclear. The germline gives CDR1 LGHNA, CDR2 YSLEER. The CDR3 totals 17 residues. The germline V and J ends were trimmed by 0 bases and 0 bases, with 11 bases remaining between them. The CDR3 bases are TGCGCCAGCAGCCAAGAGGGTGGCCAATCGAACACCGGGGAGCTGTTTTTT. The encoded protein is CASSQEGGQSNTGELFF.

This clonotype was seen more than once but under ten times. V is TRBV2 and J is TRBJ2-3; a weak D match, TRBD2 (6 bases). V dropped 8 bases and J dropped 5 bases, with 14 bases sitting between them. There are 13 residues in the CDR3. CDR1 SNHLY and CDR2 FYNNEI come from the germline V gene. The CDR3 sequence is CASGLLQGDTQYF. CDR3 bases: TGTGCCAGCGGACTATTGCAGGGAGATACGCAGTATTTT.

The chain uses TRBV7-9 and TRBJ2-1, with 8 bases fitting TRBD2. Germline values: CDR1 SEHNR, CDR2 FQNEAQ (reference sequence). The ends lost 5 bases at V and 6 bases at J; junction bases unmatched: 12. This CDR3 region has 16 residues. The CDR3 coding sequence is TGTGCCAGCAGCGCTGACCTTGGGACTAGTCCCAATGAGCAGTTCTTC. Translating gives CASSADLGTSPNEQFF.